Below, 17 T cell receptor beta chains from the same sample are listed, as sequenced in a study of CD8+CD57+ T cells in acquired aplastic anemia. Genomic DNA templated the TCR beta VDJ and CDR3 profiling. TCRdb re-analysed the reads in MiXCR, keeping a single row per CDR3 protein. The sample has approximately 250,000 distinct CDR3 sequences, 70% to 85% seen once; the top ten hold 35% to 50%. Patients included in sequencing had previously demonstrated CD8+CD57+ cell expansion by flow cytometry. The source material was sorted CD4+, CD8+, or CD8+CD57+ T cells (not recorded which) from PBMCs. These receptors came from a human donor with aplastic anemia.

The CDR3 region has the DNA TGTGCCAGCAGCTTAGCGGGAGGGCCCGCTACGCAGTATGTC. Translating it yields CASSLAGGPATQYV. The V gene is TRBV7-8, the J gene TRBJ2-7, with 7 nucleotides matching TRBD2. This CDR3 spans 14 amino acids. Germline lookup yields CDR1 SGHVS and CDR2 FQNEAQ.

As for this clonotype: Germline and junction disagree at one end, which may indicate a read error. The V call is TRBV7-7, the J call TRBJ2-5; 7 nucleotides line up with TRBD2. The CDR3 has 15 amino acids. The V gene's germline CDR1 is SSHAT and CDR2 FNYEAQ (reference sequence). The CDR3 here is CASSLGAGLNTTEYF. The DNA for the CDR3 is TGTGCTAGCAGCTTAGGAGCGGGGCTGAACACCACGGAGTACTTC.

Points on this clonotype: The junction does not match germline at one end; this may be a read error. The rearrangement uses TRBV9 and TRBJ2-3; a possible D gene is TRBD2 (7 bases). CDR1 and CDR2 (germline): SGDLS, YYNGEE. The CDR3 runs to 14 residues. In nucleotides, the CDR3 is TGTGCCAGCAGCGGGGGGGGCCGTCCCGAAGCAAACACTTTT. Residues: CASSGGGRPEANTF.

The CDR3: CASSFVEGPYEQYF. The CDR3 nucleotides are TGTGCCAGCAGTTTCGTGGAGGGTCCCTACGAGCAGTACTTC. The gene calls are TRBV7-8 and TRBJ2-7; TRBD2 might be the D (6 bases). The CDR3 covers 14 residues. CDR1 and CDR2 from the germline V gene are SGHVS and FQNEAQ. V dropped 6 bases and J dropped 2 bases, with 14 bases sitting between them.

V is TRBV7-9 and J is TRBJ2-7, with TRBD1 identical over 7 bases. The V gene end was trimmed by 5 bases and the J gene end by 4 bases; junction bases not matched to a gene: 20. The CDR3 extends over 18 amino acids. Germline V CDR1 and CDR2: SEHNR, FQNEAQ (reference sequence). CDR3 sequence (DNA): TGTGCCAGCAGCCCACCACAGGGGCGGAACACCGGGGAGTACGAGCAGTACGTC. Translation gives CASSPPQGRNTGEYEQYV.

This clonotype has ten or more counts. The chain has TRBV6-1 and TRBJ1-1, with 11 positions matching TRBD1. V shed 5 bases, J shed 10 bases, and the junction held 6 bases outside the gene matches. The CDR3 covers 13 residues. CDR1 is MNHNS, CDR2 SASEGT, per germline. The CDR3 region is CASSHLGTGGAFF. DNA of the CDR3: TGTGCCAGCAGTCACCTCGGGACAGGGGGAGCTTTCTTT.

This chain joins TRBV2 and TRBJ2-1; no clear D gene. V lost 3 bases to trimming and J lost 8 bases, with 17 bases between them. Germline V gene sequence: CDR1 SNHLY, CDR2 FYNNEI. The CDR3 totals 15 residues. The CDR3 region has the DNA TGTGCCAGCAGTGATGGCGGAAACGGTCAGGATGAGCAGTTCTTC. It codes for CASSDGGNGQDEQFF.

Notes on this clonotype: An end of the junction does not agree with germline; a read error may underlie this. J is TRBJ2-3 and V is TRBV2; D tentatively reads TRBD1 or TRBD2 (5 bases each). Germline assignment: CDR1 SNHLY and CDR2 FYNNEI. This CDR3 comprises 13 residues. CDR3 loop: CASGDAYTNQPQF. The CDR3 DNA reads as TGTGCCAGCGGGGACGCCTATACCAATCAGCCCCAGTTT.

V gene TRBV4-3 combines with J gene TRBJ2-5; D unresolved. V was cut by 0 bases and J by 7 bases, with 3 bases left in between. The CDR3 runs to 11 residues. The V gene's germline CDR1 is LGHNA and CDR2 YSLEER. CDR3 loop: CASSQDGTQYF. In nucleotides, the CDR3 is TGCGCCAGCAGCCAAGATGGGACCCAGTACTTC.

CDR3: CASSFERSGGNYEQFF. In DNA, the CDR3 is TGTGCCAGCAGCTTTGAAAGAAGCGGGGGGAACTATGAGCAGTTCTTC. This chain links TRBV7-9 with TRBJ2-1, with 9 bases that match TRBD2. V shed 3 bases, J shed 8 bases, and the junction held 11 bases outside the gene matches. The CDR3 contains 16 residues. Per germline, CDR1 SEHNR and CDR2 FQNEAQ (reference sequence).

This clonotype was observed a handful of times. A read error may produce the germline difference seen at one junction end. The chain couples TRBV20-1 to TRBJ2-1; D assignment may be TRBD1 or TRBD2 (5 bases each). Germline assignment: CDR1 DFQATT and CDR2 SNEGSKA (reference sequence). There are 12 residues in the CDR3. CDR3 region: CTWGNAYNEQFF. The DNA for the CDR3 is TGTACGTGGGGGAATGCCTACAATGAGCAGTTCTTC.

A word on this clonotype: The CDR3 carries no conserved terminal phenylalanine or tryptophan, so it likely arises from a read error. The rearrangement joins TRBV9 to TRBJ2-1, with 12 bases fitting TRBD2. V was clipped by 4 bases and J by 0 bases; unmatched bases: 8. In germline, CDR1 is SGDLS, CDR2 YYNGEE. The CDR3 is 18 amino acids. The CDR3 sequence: CASSPGTSGPGSYNEQFL. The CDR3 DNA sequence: TGTGCCAGCAGCCCCGGGACTAGCGGGCCGGGCTCCTACAATGAGCAGTTCCTC.

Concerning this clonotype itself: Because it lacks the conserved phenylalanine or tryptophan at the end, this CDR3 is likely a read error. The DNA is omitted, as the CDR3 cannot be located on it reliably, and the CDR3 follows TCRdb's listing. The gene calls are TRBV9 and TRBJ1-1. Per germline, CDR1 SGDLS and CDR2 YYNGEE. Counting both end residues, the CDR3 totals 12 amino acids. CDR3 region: CASRKVGAEAFV.

In nucleotides, the CDR3 is TGTGCCAGCAGTTTGGTAGGTGCCTACGAGCAGTACTTC. It is translated as CASSLVGAYEQYF. V is TRBV7-9 and J is TRBJ2-7, with no clear D. CDR3 length: 13 residues. Germline V gives CDR1 SEHNR, CDR2 FQNEAQ (reference sequence). V gave up 6 bases and J gave up 2 bases, with 11 bases separating them.

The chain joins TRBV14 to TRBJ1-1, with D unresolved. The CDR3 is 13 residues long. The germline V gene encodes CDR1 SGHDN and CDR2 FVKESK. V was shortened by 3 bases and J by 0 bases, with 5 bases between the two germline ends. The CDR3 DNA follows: TGTGCCAGCAGCCACTCCATGAACACTGAAGCTTTCTTT. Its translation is CASSHSMNTEAFF.

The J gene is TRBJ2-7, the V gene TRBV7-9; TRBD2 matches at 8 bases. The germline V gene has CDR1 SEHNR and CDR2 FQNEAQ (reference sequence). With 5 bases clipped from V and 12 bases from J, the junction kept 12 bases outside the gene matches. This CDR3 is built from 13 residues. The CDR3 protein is CASSREGSPETYV. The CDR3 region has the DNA TGTGCCAGCAGCCGGGAGGGCTCCCCAGAGACGTACGTC.

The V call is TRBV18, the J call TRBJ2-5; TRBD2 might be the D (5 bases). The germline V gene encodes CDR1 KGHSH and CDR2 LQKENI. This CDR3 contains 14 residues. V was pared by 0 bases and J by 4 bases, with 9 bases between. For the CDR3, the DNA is TGTGCCAGCTCACCACCGGAAGGGAGAGAGACCCAGTACTTC. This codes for CASSPPEGRETQYF.